The 20 T cell receptor beta chains given below trace back to one sample, sequenced in a study of STAT5B mutations in CD4+ large granular lymphocyte leukemia. Using immunoSEQ multiplex PCR, the repertoire was profiled, and TCRdb retains in-frame clones only, with some absent. There are around 35,000 clones in the sample; approximately 74% occur only once, and 0.29% lies in the top ten. Sample: CD4+ T cells from blood buffy coats. All receptors derive from a human donor in good health.

The table lists this clone with a count of one. The rearrangement uses TRBV7-9 and TRBJ2-7, with 12 bases fitting TRBD2. In germline, CDR1 is SEHNR, CDR2 FQNEAQ (reference sequence). The V gene end was trimmed by 5 bases and the J gene end by 2 bases; junction bases not matched to a gene: 7. The CDR3 covers 16 residues. The CDR3 DNA reads as TGTGCCAGCAGCCTAGGACTAGCGGGAATACCCTACGAGCAGTACTTC. Translated, it gives CASSLGLAGIPYEQYF. Using reference TRBV7-9 and TRBJ2-7 for the parts outside the CDR3, the full variable domain is DTGVSQNPRHKITKRGQNVTFRCDPISEHNRLYWYRQTLGQGPEFLTYFQNEAQLEKSRLLSDRFSAERPKGSFSTLEIQRTEQGDSAMYLCASSLGLAGIPYEQYFGPGTRLTVT.

The CDR3 bases are TGCGCCAGCAGCCCTGACTATACCTCAATCACAGATACGCAGTATTTT. Translating it yields CASSPDYTSITDTQYF. The rearrangement links TRBV5-1 to TRBJ2-3; D is perhaps TRBD2 (5 bases). This CDR3 is built from 16 residues. Germline V gene sequence: CDR1 SGHRS, CDR2 YFSETQ. The V and J ends lost 4 bases and 2 bases respectively, with 17 bases between them.

The chain combines TRBV5-5 with TRBJ1-5, with D perhaps TRBD1 (5 bases). The CDR3 sequence is 15 residues long. V was trimmed by 0 bases and J by 6 bases, leaving 13 bases between them. Germline assignment: CDR1 SGHKS and CDR2 YYEKEE (reference sequence). Here the CDR3 reads CASSLAVAGRQPQHF. The DNA for the CDR3 is TGTGCCAGCAGCTTGGCCGTCGCAGGGCGTCAGCCCCAGCATTTT.

This sequence joins TRBV30 and TRBJ1-2; D is unclear. CDR1 is GTSNPN, CDR2 SVGIG, per germline (reference sequence). Trimming pared 3 bases from V and 4 bases from J, leaving 12 bases between. The length of the CDR3 is 13 residues. CDR3: CAWRGWAGYGYTF. CDR3 nucleotides: TGTGCCTGGAGAGGATGGGCGGGCTATGGCTACACCTTC.

This chain links TRBV4-2 with TRBJ1-6; the D is unclear. The CDR3 runs to 14 residues. Trimming removed 1 base at V and 7 bases at J, with 8 bases between. CDR1 is LGHNA and CDR2 is YNFKEQ in the germline V gene. The CDR3 bases are TGTGCCAGCAGCCAAGTGAGTGAAAATTCACCCCTCCACTTT. Protein: CASSQVSENSPLHF.

The chain is built from TRBV28 and TRBJ2-7, with D unresolved. Trimming took off 5 bases at V and 3 bases at J, with 5 bases between the two ends. Germline assignment: CDR1 MDHEN and CDR2 SYDVKM. The CDR3 extends over 11 amino acids. CDR3 nucleotides: TGTGCCAGCAGTGGATTCTACGAGCAGTACTTC. This gives the protein CASSGFYEQYF.

The chain joins TRBV29-1 to TRBJ1-1; D remains unclear. CDR1 is SQVTM, CDR2 ANQGSEA, per germline. CDR3 length: 11 residues. The germline V and J ends were trimmed by 7 bases and 5 bases, with 11 bases remaining between them. The CDR3 DNA sequence: TGCAGCGCAACCCTGGCGACTGAAGCTTTCTTT. It specifies CSATLATEAFF.

About this clone itself: Because the CDR3 is missing its conserved closing phenylalanine or tryptophan, this is likely a read error. The limits of the CDR3 on the DNA are not certain, so only TCRdb's listed CDR3 is given. The rearrangement joins TRBV5-1 to TRBJ1-2. With termini counted, the CDR3 has 11 amino acids. In germline, CDR1 is SGHRS, CDR2 YFSETQ. The CDR3 loop reads CASSLVVQEGS.

The rearrangement joins TRBV6-5 to TRBJ2-5; possibly TRBD1 for D (5 bases). The DNA end favors TRBJ2-7, so the J call may be wrong. The CDR3 sequence is 14 residues long. The germline gives CDR1 MNHEY, CDR2 SVGAGI. CDR3 bases: TGTGCCAGCAGCCCCCAGGGTATCGACTACGAGCAGTACTTC. Protein: CASSPQGIDYEQYF.

This clone was seen a few times. The chain carries TRBV28 and TRBJ2-7; perhaps TRBD1 as D (6 bases). V lost 6 bases and J lost 3, with 12 bases in between. This CDR3 contains 13 residues. Germline lookup yields CDR1 MDHEN and CDR2 SYDVKM. As DNA, the CDR3 is TGTGCCAGCAGGGGGACACCAAGCTACGAGCAGTACTTC. Its translation: CASRGTPSYEQYF. The variable domain in full, with the rest retrieved from reference TRBV28 and TRBJ2-7, is DVKVTQSSRYLVKRTGEKVFLECVQDMDHENMFWYRQDPGLGLRLIYFSYDVKMKEKGDIPEGYSVSREKKERFSLILESASTNQTSMYLCASRGTPSYEQYFGPGTRLTVT.

The chain recombines TRBV6-5 with TRBJ2-1; TRBD2 matches at 12 bases. CDR3 length: 16 residues. Germline assignment: CDR1 MNHEY and CDR2 SVGAGI. V lost 2 bases to trimming and J lost 5 bases; unmatched junction nucleotides: 4. CDR3 region: CASSYTRLAGDNEQFF. Written as DNA, the CDR3 is TGTGCCAGCAGTTACACGCGACTAGCGGGGGACAATGAGCAGTTCTTC.

V is TRBV7-9 and J is TRBJ2-3; 12 nucleotides match TRBD2. Germline V CDR1 and CDR2: SEHNR, FQNEAQ (reference sequence). The CDR3 totals 16 residues. The junction had 5 bases not matched to a gene; V was cut back by 1 base and J by 6 bases. CDR3 amino acids: CASSLGTSGDLDTQYF. The CDR3 DNA reads as TGTGCCAGCAGCTTAGGGACTAGCGGGGACCTGGATACGCAGTATTTT. Variable domain in full (rest from reference TRBV7-9 and TRBJ2-3): DTGVSQNPRHKITKRGQNVTFRCDPISEHNRLYWYRQTLGQGPEFLTYFQNEAQLEKSRLLSDRFSAERPKGSFSTLEIQRTEQGDSAMYLCASSLGTSGDLDTQYFGPGTRLTVL.

J is TRBJ2-1 and V is TRBV11-2; TRBD2 agrees at 12 bases. This CDR3 spans 16 amino acids. CDR1 and CDR2 from the germline V gene are SGHAT and FQNNGV. J was trimmed by 6 bases and V by 4 bases; bases with no gene match: 7. The CDR3 sequence: CASSWTRLAGANEQFF. The DNA for the CDR3 is TGTGCCAGCAGCTGGACAAGACTAGCGGGAGCCAATGAGCAGTTCTTC.

The CDR3 here is CASSAGRPSTDTQYF. In nucleotides, the CDR3 is TGTGCCAGCAGCGCAGGGAGGCCCAGCACAGATACGCAGTATTTT. The chain recombines TRBV5-4 with TRBJ2-3; a weak D match, TRBD2 (6 bases). The V end lost 4 bases, the J end lost 0 bases, and 12 bases lay between the germline ends. The CDR3 sequence is 15 residues long. Germline V lookup: CDR1 SGHNT, CDR2 YYREEE (reference sequence).

The chain has TRBV18 and TRBJ2-3, with 10 nucleotides matching TRBD2. The CDR3 length is 20 residues. The trim removed 0 bases at V and 4 bases at J, leaving 16 bases unmatched. Germline lookup yields CDR1 KGHSH and CDR2 LQKENI. CDR3 sequence reads: CASSPPATTIAGGVADTQYF. In nucleotides, the CDR3 is TGTGCCAGCTCACCACCGGCAACCACCATAGCGGGGGGTGTCGCAGATACGCAGTATTTT.

This chain connects TRBV11-3 to TRBJ2-5; 7 nucleotides line up with TRBD2. The trim removed 1 base at V and 5 bases at J, leaving 7 bases unmatched. Per germline, CDR1 SGHNT and CDR2 YENEEA. The CDR3 sequence is 15 residues long. CDR3 region: CASSLGGLMAETQYF. The CDR3 region has the DNA TGTGCCAGCAGCTTAGGGGGACTAATGGCTGAGACCCAGTACTTC.

This clone was detected once. This chain connects TRBV7-2 to TRBJ2-2; D remains unclear. CDR1 and CDR2 from the germline V gene are SGHTA and FQGNSA. The CDR3 spans 15 residues. Trimming pared 6 bases from V and 1 base from J, leaving 12 bases between. The CDR3 DNA is TGTGCCAGCAGTTTCAGGATTGGGAACACCGGGGAGCTGTTTTTT. This gives the protein CASSFRIGNTGELFF. Drawing the rest from reference TRBV7-2 and TRBJ2-2, the complete variable domain is GAGVSQSPSNKVTEKGKDVELRCDPISGHTALYWYRQSLGQGLEFLIYFQGNSAPDKSGLPSDRFSAERTGGSVSTLTIQRTQQEDSAVYLCASSFRIGNTGELFFGEGSRLTVL.

The rearrangement links TRBV7-9 to TRBJ1-2; D may be TRBD1 (5 bases). The CDR3 is 14 amino acids. Trimming shortened V by 3 bases and J by 6 bases, and 14 bases separated the two germline ends. CDR1 is SEHNR, CDR2 FQNEAQ, per germline (reference sequence). The CDR3: CASSFVEGDHGYTF. The CDR3 coding sequence is TGTGCCAGCAGCTTTGTTGAAGGGGATCATGGCTACACCTTC.

The CDR3 here is CASVDTGDTQYF. The DNA for the CDR3 is TGTGCCAGCGTTGATACAGGGGATACGCAGTATTTT. This chain links TRBV7-9 with TRBJ2-3; D might be TRBD1 (6 bases). V lost 8 bases and J lost 6, with 12 bases in between. The CDR3 covers 12 residues. Looked up from germline, CDR1 is SEHNR and CDR2 is FQNEAQ (reference sequence).

The chain couples TRBV6-5 to TRBJ2-1; D gene ambiguous. V was clipped by 0 bases and J by 7 bases, with 13 bases between them. Germline CDR1 and CDR2: MNHEY and SVGAGI. The CDR3 covers 15 residues. CDR3 protein: CASSYSIGLGNEQFF. In nucleotides, the CDR3 is TGTGCCAGCAGTTACTCGATTGGGCTAGGTAATGAGCAGTTCTTC.